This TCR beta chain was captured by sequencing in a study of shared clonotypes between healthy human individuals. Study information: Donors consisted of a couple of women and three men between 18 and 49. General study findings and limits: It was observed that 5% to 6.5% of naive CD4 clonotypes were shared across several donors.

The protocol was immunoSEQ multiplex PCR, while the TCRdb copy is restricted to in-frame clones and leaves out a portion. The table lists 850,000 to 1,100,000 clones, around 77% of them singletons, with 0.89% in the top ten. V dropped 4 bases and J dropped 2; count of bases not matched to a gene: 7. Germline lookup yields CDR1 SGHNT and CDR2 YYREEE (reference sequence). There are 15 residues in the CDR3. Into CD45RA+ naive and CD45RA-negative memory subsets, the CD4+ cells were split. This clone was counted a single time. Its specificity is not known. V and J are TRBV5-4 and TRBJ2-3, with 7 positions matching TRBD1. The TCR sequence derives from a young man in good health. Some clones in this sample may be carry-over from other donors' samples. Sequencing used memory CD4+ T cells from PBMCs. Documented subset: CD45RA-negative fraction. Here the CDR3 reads CASSQTGDPTDTQYF. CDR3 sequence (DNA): TGTGCCAGCAGCCAAACAGGGGACCCCACAGATACGCAGTATTTT. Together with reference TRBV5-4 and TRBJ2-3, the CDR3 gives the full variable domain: ETGVTQSPTHLIKTRGQQVTLRCSSQSGHNTVSWYQQALGQGPQFIFQYYREEENGRGNFPPRFSGLQFPNYSSELNVNALELDDSALYLCASSQTGDPTDTQYFGPGTRLTVL.